This TCR beta chain originates from a study of cytomegalovirus exposure and HLA in healthy donors. Regarding the study as a whole: One variant, a missense change in DCLRE1C, was linked in a later analysis to TCR beta V- and J-gene trimming.

PCR involved 60 Vbeta and 13 Jbeta primers. Method: immunoSEQ multiplex PCR; TCRdb's copy keeps in-frame clones and lacks some. The sample shows 200,000 or so clones, 82% of them seen only once. The CDR3 loop spans 15 amino acids. From germline, CDR1 is MDHEN and CDR2 SYDVKM. Trimming took 5 bases from V and 4 from J, leaving 15 bases between them. Note on this clone: Its antigen is as yet unknown.

The chain employs TRBV28 and TRBJ1-5; D may be TRBD1 (5 bases). The sequencing input was PBMCs. This TCR came from a woman aged 45-65 years in good health and CMV-seropositive. The CDR3 DNA is TGTGCCAGCAGTATCGCAGGGAATTGGAATCAGCCCCAGCATTTT. Protein sequence: CASSIAGNWNQPQHF. The variable domain in full, completed from reference TRBV28 and TRBJ1-5, reads DVKVTQSSRYLVKRTGEKVFLECVQDMDHENMFWYRQDPGLGLRLIYFSYDVKMKEKGDIPEGYSVSREKKERFSLILESASTNQTSMYLCASSIAGNWNQPQHFGDGTRLSIL.